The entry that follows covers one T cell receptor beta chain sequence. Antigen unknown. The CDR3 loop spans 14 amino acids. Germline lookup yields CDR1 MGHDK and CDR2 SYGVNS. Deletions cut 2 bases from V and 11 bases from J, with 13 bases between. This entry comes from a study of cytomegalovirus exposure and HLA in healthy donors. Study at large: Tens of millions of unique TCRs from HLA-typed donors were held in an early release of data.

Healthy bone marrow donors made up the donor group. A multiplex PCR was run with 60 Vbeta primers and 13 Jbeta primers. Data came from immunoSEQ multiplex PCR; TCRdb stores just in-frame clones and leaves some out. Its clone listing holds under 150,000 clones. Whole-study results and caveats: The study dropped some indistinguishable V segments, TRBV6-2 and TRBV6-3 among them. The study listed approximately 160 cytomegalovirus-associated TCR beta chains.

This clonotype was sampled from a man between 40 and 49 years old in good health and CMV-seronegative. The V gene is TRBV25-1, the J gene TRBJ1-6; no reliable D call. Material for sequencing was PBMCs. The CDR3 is CASSEELILAPLHF. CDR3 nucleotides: TGTGCCAGCAGTGAAGAACTGATTCTGGCACCCCTCCACTTT.